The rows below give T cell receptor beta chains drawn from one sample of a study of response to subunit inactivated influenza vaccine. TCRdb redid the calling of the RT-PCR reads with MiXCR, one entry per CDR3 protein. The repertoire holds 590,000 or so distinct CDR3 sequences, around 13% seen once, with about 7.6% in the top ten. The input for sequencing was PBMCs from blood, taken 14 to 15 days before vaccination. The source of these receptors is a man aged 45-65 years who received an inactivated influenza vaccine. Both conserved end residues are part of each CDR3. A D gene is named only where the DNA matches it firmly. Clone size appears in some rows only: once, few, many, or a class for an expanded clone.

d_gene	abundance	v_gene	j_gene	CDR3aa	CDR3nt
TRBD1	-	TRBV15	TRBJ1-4	CATLDRAQDEKLFF	TGTGCCACCCTGGACAGGGCCCAGGATGAAAAACTGTTTTTT
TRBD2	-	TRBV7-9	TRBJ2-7	CASSLALAGGNYEQYF	TGTGCCAGCAGCTTAGCCCTAGCGGGGGGGAATTACGAGCAGTACTTC
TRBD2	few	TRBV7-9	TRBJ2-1	CASSSPGGTSHNEQFF	TGTGCCAGCAGCTCCCCGGGGGGGACTAGCCACAATGAGCAGTTCTTC
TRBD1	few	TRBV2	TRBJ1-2	CASSLQGANGYTF	TGTGCCAGCAGTCTACAGGGGGCCAATGGCTACACCTTC
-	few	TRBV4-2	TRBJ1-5	CASSQGSRGSQPQHF	TGTGCCAGCAGCCAAGGGTCCAGGGGATCCCAGCCCCAGCATTTT
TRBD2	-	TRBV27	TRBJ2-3	CASRRLAGFTDTQYF	TGTGCCAGCAGGAGACTAGCGGGGTTCACAGATACGCAGTATTTT
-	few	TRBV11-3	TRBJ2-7	CASSLDRLGEQYF	TGTGCCAGCAGCTTAGATCGTTTGGGCGAGCAGTACTTC
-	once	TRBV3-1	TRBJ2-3	CASSQVDGSISTDTQYF	TGTGCCAGCAGCCAAGTGGACGGGAGCATCAGCACAGATACGCAGTATTTT
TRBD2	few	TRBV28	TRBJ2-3	CASSPPHLAGGSDTQYF	TGTGCCAGCAGTCCACCCCATCTAGCGGGGGGGTCAGATACGCAGTATTTT
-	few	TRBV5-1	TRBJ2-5	CASSLEPGVVETQYF	TGCGCCAGCAGCTTGGAGCCGGGGGTAGTTGAGACCCAGTACTTC
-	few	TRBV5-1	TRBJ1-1	CASSLDLMNTEAFF	TGCGCCAGCAGCTTGGATCTGATGAACACTGAAGCTTTCTTT
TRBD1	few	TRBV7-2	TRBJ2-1	CASSKDRPSNEQFF	TGTGCCAGCAGCAAGGACAGGCCCAGTAATGAGCAGTTCTTC
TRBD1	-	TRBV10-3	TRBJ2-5	CAIKGARGQQETQYF	TGTGCCATCAAAGGGGCCAGGGGGCAGCAAGAGACCCAGTACTTC
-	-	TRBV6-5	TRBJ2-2	CASRGPGTGELFF	TGTGCCAGCAGGGGGCCGGGGACCGGGGAGCTGTTTTTT
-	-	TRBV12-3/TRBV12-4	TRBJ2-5	CASSLAPSLQYF	TGTGCCAGCAGTTTAGCCCCTAGCCTCCAGTACTTC
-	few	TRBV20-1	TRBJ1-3	CSAREAGNTIYF	TGCAGTGCTAGAGAAGCTGGAAACACCATATATTTT
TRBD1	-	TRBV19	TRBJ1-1	CASSVGQARLGNTEAFF	TGTGCCAGTAGTGTCGGACAGGCCAGATTGGGGAACACTGAAGCTTTCTTT
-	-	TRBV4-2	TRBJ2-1	CASSQWSGGEQFF	TGTGCCAGTAGCCAGTGGAGTGGGGGTGAGCAGTTCTTC
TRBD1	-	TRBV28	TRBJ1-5	CASSLDPGGDQPQHF	TGTGCCAGCAGTTTAGACCCAGGGGGGGATCAGCCCCAGCATTTT
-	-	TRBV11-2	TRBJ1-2	CASSLNTLDMPGYTF	TGTGCCAGCAGCTTAAATACCTTGGACATGCCTGGCTACACCTTC
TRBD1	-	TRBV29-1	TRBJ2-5	CSVLQGSQETQYF	TGCAGCGTTCTACAGGGGTCCCAAGAGACCCAGTACTTC
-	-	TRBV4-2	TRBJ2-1	CASSQEDLGYNEQFF	TGTGCCAGCAGCCAAGAGGATCTAGGTTACAATGAGCAGTTCTTC
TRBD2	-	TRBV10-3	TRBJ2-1	CAIGRTSGTYNEQFF	TGTGCCATCGGTAGGACTAGCGGGACGTACAATGAGCAGTTCTTC
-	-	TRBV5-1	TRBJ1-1	CASSSDTGETEAFF	TGCGCCAGCAGCTCCGACACGGGCGAGACTGAAGCTTTCTTT
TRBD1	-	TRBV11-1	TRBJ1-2	CASSSGGRDRGLFGYTF	TGTGCCAGCAGCTCCGGCGGCCGGGACAGGGGGCTCTTTGGCTACACCTTC
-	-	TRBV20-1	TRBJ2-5	CSALTPSVQETQYF	TGCAGTGCTCTCACCCCTAGCGTCCAAGAGACCCAGTACTTC
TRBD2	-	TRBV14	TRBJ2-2	CASSQGLAVPGELFF	TGTGCCAGCAGCCAAGGGCTAGCGGTCCCCGGGGAGCTGTTTTTT
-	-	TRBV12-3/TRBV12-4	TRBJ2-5	CAITRGGGETQYF	TGTGCCATCACGCGCGGGGGCGGAGAGACCCAGTACTTC
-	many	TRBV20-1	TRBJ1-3	CSARSPGLWNTIYF	TGCAGTGCTAGATCGCCGGGACTTTGGAACACCATATATTTT
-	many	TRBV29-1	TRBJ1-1	CSVEGSGHTEAFF	TGCAGCGTTGAAGGCTCTGGCCACACTGAAGCTTTCTTT
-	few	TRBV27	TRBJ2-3	CASGRSTDTQYF	TGTGCCAGCGGACGAAGCACAGATACGCAGTATTTT
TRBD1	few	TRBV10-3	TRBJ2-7	CATKNPGQAGWEQYF	TGTGCCACAAAAAATCCGGGACAGGCGGGTTGGGAGCAGTACTTC
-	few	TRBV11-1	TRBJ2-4	CASSPPTGSGWAKNIQYF	TGTGCCAGCAGTCCGCCCACAGGGTCGGGTTGGGCCAAAAACATTCAGTACTTC
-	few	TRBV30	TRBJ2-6	CAWGVGAGANVLTF	TGTGCCTGGGGCGTGGGGGCTGGGGCCAACGTCCTGACTTTC
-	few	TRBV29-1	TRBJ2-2	CSVDGRATGELFF	TGCAGCGTTGACGGGAGAGCCACCGGGGAGCTGTTTTTT
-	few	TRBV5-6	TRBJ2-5	CASNDNQETQYF	TGTGCCAGCAATGACAACCAAGAGACCCAGTACTTC
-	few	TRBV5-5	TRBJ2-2	CASSRLVLVGGELFF	TGTGCCAGCAGCCGGCTAGTTCTGGTGGGCGGGGAGCTGTTTTTT
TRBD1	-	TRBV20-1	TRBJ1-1	CSANRGLTEAFF	TGCAGTGCTAACAGGGGACTCACTGAAGCTTTCTTT
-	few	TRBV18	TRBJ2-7	CASSPSRNEQYF	TGTGCCAGCTCACCATCCCGGAACGAGCAGTACTTC
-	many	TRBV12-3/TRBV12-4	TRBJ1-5	CASSLDGNSNQPQHF	TGTGCCAGCAGCCTCGACGGCAATAGCAATCAGCCCCAGCATTTT
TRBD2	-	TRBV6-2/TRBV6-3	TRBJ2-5	CASGLAERSTQYF	TGTGCCAGCGGCCTAGCGGAGCGATCGACCCAGTACTTC
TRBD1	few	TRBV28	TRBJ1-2	CASSLGTGNLYGYTF	TGTGCCAGCAGTTTAGGGACAGGGAACCTCTATGGCTACACCTTC
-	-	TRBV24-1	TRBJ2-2	CATSDLQGRDTGELFF	TGTGCCACCAGTGACCTACAGGGGAGGGACACCGGGGAGCTGTTTTTT
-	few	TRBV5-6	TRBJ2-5	CASSIPGVETQYF	TGTGCCAGCAGCATTCCGGGGGTTGAGACCCAGTACTTC
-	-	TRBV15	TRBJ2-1	CATSRDVQSDNEQFF	TGTGCCACCAGCAGAGATGTCCAGTCAGACAATGAGCAGTTCTTC
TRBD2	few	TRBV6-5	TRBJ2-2	CASSFGLAGSNTGELFF	TGTGCCAGCAGTTTCGGACTAGCGGGATCGAACACCGGGGAGCTGTTTTTT